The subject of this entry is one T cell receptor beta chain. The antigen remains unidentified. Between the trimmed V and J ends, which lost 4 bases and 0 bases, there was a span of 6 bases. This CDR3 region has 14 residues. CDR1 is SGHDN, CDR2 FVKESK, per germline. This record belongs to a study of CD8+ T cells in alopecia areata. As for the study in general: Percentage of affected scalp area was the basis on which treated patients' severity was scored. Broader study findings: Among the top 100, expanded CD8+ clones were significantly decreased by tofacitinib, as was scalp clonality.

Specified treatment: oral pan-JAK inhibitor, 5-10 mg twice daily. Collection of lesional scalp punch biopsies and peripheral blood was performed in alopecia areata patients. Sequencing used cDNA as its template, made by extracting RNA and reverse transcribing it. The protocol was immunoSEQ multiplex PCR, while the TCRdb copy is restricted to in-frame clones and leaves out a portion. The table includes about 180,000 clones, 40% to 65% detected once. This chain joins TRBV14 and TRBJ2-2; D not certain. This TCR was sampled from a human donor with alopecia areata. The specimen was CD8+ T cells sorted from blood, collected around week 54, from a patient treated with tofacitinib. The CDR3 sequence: CASSPNTNTGELFF. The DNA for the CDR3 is TGTGCCAGCAGCCCCAACACGAACACCGGGGAGCTGTTTTTT.